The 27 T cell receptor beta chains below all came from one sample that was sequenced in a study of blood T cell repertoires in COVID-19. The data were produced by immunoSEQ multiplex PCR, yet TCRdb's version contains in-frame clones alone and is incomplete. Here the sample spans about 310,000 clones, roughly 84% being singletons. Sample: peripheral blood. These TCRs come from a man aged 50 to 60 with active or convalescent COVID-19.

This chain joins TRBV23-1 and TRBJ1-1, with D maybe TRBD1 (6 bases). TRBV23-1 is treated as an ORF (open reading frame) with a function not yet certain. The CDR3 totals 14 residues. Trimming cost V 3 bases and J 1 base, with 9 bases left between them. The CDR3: CASSHSDRNTEAFF. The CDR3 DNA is TGCGCCAGCAGTCATTCGGACAGGAACACTGAAGCTTTCTTT.

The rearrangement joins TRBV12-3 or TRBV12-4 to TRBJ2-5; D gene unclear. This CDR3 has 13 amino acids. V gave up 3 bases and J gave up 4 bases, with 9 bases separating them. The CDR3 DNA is TGTGCCAGCAGTTTGCCGTCGCGAGAGACCCAGTACTTC. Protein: CASSLPSRETQYF.

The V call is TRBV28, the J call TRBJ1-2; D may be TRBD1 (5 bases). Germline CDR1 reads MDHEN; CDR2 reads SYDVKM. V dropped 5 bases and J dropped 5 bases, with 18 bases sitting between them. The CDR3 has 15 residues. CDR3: CASSPTGASRYGYTF. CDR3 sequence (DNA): TGTGCCAGCAGTCCAACTGGGGCCTCTAGATATGGCTACACCTTC.

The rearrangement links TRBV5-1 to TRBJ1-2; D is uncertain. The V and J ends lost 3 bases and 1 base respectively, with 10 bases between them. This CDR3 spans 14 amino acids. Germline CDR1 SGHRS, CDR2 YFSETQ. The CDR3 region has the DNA TGCGCCAGCAGCTATGCCGGGAGTAACTATGGCTACACCTTC. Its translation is CASSYAGSNYGYTF.

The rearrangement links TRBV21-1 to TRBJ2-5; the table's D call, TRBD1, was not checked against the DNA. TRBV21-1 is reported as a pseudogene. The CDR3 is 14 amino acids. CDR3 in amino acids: CASSNWTAKETQYF. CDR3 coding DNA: TGTGCCAGCAGCAACTGGACAGCCAAAGAGACCCAGTACTTC.

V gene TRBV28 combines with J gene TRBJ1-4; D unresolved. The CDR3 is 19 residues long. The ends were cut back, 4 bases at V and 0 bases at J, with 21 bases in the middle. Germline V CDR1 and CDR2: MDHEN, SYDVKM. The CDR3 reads CASSSELAGLSPTNEKLFF. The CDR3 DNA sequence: TGTGCCAGCAGTTCCGAACTCGCGGGGTTGTCTCCAACTAATGAAAAACTGTTTTTT.

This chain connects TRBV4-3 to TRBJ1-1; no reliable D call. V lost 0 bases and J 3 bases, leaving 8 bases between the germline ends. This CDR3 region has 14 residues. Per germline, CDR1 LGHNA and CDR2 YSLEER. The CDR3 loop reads CASSQEREHTEAFF. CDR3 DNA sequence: TGCGCCAGCAGCCAAGAGAGGGAGCACACTGAAGCTTTCTTT.

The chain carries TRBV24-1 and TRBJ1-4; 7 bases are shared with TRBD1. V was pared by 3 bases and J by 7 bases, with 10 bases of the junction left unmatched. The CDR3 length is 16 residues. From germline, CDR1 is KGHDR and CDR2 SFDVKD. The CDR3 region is CATSDPSTGPSEKLFF. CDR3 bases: TGTGCCACCAGTGATCCGTCGACAGGGCCCAGTGAAAAACTGTTTTTT.

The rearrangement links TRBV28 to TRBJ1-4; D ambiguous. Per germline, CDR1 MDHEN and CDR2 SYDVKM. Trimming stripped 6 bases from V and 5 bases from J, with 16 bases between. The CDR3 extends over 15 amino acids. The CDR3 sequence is CASSQWSPPNEKLFF. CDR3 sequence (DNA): TGTGCCAGCAGCCAGTGGTCACCGCCGAATGAAAAACTGTTTTTT.

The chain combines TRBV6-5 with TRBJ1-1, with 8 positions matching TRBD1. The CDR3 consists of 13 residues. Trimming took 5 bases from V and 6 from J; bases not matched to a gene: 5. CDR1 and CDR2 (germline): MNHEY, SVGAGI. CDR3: CASSPPGQAEAFF. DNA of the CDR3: TGTGCCAGCAGTCCACCGGGACAGGCTGAAGCTTTCTTT.

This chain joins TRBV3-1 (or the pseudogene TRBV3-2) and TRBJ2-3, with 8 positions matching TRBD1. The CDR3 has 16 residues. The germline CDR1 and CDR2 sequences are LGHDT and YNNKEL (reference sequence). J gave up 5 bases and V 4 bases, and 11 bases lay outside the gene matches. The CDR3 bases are TGTGCCAGCAGCCCGACTTGGACAGGGAAGCGAGATACGCAGTATTTT. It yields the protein CASSPTWTGKRDTQYF.

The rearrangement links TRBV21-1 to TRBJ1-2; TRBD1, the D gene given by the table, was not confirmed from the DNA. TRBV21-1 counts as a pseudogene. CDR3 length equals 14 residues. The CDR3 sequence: CADQGRGFGYGYTF. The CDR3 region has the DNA TGTGCAGACCAGGGGAGAGGGTTCGGCTATGGCTACACCTTC.

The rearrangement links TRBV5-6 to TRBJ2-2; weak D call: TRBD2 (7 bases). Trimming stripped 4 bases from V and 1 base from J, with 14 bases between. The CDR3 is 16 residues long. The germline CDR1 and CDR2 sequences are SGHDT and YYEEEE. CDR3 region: CASSGTGRENTGELFF. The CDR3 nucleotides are TGTGCCAGCAGCGGAACAGGGAGGGAGAACACCGGGGAGCTGTTTTTT.

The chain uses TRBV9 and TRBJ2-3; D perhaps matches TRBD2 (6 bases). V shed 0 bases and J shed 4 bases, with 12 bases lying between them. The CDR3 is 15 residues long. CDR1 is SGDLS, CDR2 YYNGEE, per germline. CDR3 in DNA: TGTGCCAGCAGCGTAGGTGTGGGAGGTCCAGATACGCAGTATTTT. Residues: CASSVGVGGPDTQYF.

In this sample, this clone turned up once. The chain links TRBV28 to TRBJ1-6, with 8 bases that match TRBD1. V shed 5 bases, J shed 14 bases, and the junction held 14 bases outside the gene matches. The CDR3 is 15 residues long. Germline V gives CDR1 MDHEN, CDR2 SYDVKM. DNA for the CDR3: TGTGCCAGCAGTACGGGGACAGGAGTGAGAAGATCCCTCCACTTT. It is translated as CASSTGTGVRRSLHF.

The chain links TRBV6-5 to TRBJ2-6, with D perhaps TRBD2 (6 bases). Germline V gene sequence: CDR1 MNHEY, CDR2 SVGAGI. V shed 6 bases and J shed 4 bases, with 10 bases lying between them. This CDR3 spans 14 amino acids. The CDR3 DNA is TGTGCCAGCAGGGAGGGGTCCGGGGCCAACGTCCTGACTTTC. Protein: CASREGSGANVLTF.

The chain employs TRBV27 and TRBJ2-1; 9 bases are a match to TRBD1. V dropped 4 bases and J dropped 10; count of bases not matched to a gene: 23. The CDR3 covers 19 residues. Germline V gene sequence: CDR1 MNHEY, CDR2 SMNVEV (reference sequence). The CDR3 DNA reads TGTGCCAGCAGTTCCCATCGACAGGGGGGGGTATCCTCAGAAAGGGAGCAGTTCTTC. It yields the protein CASSSHRQGGVSSEREQFF.

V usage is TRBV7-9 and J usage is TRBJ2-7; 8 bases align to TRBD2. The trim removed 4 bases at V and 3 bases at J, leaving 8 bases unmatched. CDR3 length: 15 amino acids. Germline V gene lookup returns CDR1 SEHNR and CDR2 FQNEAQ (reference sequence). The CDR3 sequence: CASSYDGTRDYEQYF. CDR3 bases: TGTGCCAGCAGCTACGACGGGACTAGAGACTACGAGCAGTACTTC.

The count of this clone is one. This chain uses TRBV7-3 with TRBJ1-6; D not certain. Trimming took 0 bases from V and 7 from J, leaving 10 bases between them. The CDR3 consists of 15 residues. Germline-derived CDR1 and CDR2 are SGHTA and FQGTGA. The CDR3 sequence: CASSLTGGLNSPLHF. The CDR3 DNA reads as TGTGCCAGCAGCTTAACAGGCGGTCTAAATTCACCCCTCCACTTT.

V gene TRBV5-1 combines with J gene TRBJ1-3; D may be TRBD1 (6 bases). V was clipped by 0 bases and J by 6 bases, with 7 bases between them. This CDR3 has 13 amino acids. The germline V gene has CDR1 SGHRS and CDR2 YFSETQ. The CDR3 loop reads CASSLGTENTIYF. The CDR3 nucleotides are TGCGCCAGCAGCTTGGGGACAGAAAACACCATATATTTT.

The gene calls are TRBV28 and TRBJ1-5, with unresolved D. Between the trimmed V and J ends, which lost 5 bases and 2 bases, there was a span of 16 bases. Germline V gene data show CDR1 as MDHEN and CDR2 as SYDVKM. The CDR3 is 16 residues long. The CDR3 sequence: CASSPHMQRGNQPQHF. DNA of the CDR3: TGTGCCAGCAGTCCCCATATGCAGCGAGGCAATCAGCCCCAGCATTTT.

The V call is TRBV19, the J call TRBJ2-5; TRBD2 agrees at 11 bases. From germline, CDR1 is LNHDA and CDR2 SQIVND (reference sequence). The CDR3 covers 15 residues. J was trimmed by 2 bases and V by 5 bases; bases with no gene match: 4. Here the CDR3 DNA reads TGTGCCAGTAGTCCGACTAGCGGGGTTCAAGAGACCCAGTACTTC. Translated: CASSPTSGVQETQYF. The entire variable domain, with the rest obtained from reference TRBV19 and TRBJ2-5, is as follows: DGGITQSPKYLFRKEGQNVTLSCEQNLNHDAMYWYRQDPGQGLRLIYYSQIVNDFQKGDIAEGYSVSREKKESFPLTVTSAQKNPTAFYLCASSPTSGVQETQYFGPGTRLLVL.

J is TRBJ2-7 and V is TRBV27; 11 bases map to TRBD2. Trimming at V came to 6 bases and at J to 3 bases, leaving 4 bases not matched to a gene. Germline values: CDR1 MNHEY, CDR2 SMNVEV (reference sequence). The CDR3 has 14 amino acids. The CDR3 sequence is CASRTGLAVYEQYF. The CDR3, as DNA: TGTGCCAGCAGGACGGGACTAGCGGTCTACGAGCAGTACTTC.

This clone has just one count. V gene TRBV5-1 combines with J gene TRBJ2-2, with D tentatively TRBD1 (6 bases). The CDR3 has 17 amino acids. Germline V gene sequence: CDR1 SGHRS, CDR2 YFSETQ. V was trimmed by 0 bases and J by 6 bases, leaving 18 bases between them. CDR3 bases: TGCGCCAGCAGCTTGGTGGGGGCGATTAATGTAGCCGGGGAGCTGTTTTTT. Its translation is CASSLVGAINVAGELFF. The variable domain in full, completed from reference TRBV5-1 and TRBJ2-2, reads KAGVTQTPRYLIKTRGQQVTLSCSPISGHRSVSWYQQTPGQGLQFLFEYFSETQRNKGNFPGRFSGRQFSNSRSEMNVSTLELGDSALYLCASSLVGAINVAGELFFGEGSRLTVL.

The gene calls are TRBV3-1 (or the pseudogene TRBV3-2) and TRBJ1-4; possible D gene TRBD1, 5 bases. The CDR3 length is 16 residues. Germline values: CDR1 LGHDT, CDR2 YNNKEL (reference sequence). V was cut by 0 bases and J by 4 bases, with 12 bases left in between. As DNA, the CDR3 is TGTGCCAGCAGCCAAGATATGGGGGGATATAATGAAAAACTGTTTTTT. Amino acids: CASSQDMGGYNEKLFF.

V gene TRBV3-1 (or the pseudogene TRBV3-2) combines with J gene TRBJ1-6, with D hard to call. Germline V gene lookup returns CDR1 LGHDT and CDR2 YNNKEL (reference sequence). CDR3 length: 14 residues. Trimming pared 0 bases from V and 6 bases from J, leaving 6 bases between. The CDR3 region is CASSQDISNSPLHF. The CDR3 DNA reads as TGTGCCAGCAGCCAAGACATTTCTAATTCACCCCTCCACTTT.

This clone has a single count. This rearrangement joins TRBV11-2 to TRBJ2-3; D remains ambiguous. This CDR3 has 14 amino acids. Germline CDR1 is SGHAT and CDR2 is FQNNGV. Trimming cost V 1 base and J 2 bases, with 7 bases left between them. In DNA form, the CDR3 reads TGTGCCAGCAGCTTAGGTCTCTCCACAGATACGCAGTATTTT. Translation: CASSLGLSTDTQYF.